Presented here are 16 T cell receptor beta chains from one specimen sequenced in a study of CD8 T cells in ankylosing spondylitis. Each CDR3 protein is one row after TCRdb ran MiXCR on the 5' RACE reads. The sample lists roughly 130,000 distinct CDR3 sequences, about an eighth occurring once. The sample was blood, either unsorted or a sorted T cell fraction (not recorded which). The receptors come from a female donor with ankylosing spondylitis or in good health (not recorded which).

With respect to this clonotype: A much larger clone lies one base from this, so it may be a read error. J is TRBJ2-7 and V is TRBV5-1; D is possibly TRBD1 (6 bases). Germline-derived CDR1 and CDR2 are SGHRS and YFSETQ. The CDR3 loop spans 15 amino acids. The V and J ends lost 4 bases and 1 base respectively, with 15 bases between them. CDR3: CASSTGRTRSYEQYF. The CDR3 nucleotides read TGCGCCAGCAGCACAGGGCGCACGAGGTCCTACGAGCAGTACTTC.

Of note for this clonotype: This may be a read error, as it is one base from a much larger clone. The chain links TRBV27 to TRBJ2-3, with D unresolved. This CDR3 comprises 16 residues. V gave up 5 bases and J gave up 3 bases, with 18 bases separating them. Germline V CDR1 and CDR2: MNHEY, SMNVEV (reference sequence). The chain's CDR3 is CASSDYCRVGTDTQYF. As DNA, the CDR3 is TGTGCCAGCAGTGATTATTGTAGGGTTGGTACAGATACGCAGTATTTT.

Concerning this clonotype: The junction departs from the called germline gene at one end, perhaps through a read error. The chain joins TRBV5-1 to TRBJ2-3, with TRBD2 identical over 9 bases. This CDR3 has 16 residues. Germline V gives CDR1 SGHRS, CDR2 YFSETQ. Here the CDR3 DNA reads TGCGTCAGCAGCTTGATAGCGGGAGCGGTTCCCGATACGCAGTATTTT. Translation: CVSSLIAGAVPDTQYF.

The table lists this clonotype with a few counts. CDR3 in DNA: TGCAGTGCTAGAGAGGCGGTGGGTAACACCGGGGAGCTGTTTTTT. Residues: CSAREAVGNTGELFF. The chain carries TRBV20-1 and TRBJ2-2; D uncertain. V dropped 0 bases and J dropped 2 bases, with 10 bases sitting between them. The CDR3 length is 15 residues. The germline V gene encodes CDR1 DFQATT and CDR2 SNEGSKA (reference sequence).

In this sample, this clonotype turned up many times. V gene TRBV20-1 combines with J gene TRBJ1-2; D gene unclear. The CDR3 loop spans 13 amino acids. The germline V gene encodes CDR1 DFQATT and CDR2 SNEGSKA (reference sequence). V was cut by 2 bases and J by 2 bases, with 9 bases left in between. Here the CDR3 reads CSARWEENYGYTF. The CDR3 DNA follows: TGCAGTGCTAGATGGGAGGAGAACTATGGCTACACCTTC.

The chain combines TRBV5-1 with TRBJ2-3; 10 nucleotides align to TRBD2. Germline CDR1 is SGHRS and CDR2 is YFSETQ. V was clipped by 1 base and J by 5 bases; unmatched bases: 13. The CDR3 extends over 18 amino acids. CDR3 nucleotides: TGCGCCAGCAGCTTGTACCTCCTAGCGGGGGTTCGGGAAGATACGCAGTATTTT. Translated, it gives CASSLYLLAGVREDTQYF.

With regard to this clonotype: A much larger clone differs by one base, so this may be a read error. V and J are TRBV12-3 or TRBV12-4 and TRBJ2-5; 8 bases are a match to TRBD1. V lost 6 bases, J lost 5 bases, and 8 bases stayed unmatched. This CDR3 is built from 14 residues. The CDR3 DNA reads TGTGCCAGCAGCCGAGCAGGGGGCGATGAGACCCAGTACTTC. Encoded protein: CASSRAGGDETQYF.

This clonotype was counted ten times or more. Written as DNA, the CDR3 is TGTGCCAGCAGCCGAAAGAGGCTTGACAGGGGGAATTATGGCTACACCTTC. Residues: CASSRKRLDRGNYGYTF. The genes are TRBV7-8 and TRBJ1-2; 9 nucleotides match TRBD1. The V gene's germline CDR1 is SGHVS and CDR2 FQNEAQ. This CDR3 contains 17 residues. The V segment lost 5 bases and the J segment 5 bases; nucleotides outside the gene matches: 15.

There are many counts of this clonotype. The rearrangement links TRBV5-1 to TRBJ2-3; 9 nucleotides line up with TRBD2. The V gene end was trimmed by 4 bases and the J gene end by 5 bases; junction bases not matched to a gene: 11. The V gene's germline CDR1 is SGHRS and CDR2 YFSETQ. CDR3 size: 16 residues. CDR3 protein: CASSISLAGRGDTQYF. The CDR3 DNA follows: TGCGCCAGCAGCATATCGCTAGCGGGGCGCGGAGATACGCAGTATTTT.

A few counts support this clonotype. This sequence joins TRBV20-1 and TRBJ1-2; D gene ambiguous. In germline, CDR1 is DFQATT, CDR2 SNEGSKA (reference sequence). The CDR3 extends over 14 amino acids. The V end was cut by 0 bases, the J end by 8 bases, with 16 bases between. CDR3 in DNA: TGCAGTGCTAGAGAGATGTACATATCCACCGGCTACACCTTC. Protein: CSAREMYISTGYTF.

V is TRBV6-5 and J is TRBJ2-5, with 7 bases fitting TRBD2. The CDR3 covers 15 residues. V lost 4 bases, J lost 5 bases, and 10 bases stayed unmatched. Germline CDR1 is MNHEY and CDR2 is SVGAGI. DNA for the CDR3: TGTGCCAGCAGTTCCCCGCAGCGGGGTCGGGAGACCCAGTACTTC. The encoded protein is CASSSPQRGRETQYF.

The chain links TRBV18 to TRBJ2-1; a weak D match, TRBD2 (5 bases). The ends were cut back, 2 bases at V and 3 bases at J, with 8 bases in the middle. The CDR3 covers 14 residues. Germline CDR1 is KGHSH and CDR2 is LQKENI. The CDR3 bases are TGTGCCAGCTCACCATTCCGGGACTACAATGAGCAGTTCTTC. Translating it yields CASSPFRDYNEQFF.

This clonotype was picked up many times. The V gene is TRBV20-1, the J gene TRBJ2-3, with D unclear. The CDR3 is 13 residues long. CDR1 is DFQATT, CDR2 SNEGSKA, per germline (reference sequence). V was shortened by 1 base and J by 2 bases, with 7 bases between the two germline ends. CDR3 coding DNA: TGCAGTGCTAGAGTGGAGCCCACAGATACGCAGTATTTT. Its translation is CSARVEPTDTQYF.

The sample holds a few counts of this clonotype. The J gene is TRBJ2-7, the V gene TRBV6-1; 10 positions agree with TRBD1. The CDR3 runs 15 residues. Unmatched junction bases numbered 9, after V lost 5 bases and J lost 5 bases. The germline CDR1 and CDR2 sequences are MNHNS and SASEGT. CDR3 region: CASSTGTGVRDEQYF. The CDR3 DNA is TGTGCCAGCAGTACCGGGACAGGGGTACGGGACGAGCAGTACTTC.

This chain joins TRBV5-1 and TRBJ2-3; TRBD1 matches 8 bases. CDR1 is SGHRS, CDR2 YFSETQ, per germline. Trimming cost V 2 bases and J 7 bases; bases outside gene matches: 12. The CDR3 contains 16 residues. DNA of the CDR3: TGCGCCAGCAGCTTACCTCAGGGGGCGCCCCCCCATACGCAGTATTTT. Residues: CASSLPQGAPPHTQYF. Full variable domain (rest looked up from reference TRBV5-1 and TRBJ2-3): KAGVTQTPRYLIKTRGQQVTLSCSPISGHRSVSWYQQTPGQGLQFLFEYFSETQRNKGNFPGRFSGRQFSNSRSEMNVSTLELGDSALYLCASSLPQGAPPHTQYFGPGTRLTVL.

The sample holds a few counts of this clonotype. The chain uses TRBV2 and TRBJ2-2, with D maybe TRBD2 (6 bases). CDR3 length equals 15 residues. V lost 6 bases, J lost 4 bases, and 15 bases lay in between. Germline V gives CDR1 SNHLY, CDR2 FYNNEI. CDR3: CASRETRVSTGELFF. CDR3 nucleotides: TGTGCCAGCAGGGAGACTAGAGTAAGCACCGGGGAGCTGTTTTTT. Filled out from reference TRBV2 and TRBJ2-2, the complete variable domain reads EPEVTQTPSHQVTQMGQEVILRCVPISNHLYFYWYRQILGQKVEFLVSFYNNEISEKSEIFDDQFSVERPDGSNFTLKIRSTKLEDSAMYFCASRETRVSTGELFFGEGSRLTVL.